This TCR beta chain was identified in a study of T-cell memory formation after mild COVID-19. The CDR3 length is 19 residues. V dropped 2 bases and J dropped 5 bases, with 28 bases sitting between them. Germline CDR1 is LGHNA and CDR2 is YNFKEQ. TCRdb redid the calling of the 5' RACE reads with MiXCR, one entry per CDR3 protein. The sample comprises 110,000 or so distinct CDR3 sequences, 22% of which are singletons, and about 42% rests with the top ten. This clonotype was seen only a few times. The sequenced material came from PBMCs or a T cell subset sorted from them (not recorded which). This clonotype was sampled from a man aged 18 to 29 who had mild COVID-19 (a few samples of this study predate the infection). Cell type and time point are not known. This chain connects TRBV4-2 to TRBJ2-7; unclear D gene. The CDR3: CASSQSSSSPDTLGHEQYF. The CDR3 DNA reads TGTGCCAGCAGCCAAAGCAGCAGCAGCCCCGACACCCTAGGGCACGAGCAGTACTTC.